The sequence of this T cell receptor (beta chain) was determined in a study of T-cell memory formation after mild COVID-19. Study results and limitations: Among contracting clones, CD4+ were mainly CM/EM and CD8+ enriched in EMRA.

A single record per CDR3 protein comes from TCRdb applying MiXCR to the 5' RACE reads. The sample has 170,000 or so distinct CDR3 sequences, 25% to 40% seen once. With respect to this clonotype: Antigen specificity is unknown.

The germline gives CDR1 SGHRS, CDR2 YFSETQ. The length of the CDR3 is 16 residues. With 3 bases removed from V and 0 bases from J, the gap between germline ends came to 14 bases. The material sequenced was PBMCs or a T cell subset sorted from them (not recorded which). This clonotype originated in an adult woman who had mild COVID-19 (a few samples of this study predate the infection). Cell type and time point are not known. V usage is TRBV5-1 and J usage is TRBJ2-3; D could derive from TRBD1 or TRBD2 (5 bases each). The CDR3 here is CASSSGTPGSTDTQYF. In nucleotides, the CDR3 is TGCGCCAGCAGCTCCGGGACGCCGGGGAGCACAGATACGCAGTATTTT.